The 10 T cell receptor beta chains presented below share a single source sample, sequenced in a study of blood T cell repertoires in COVID-19. The repertoire was sequenced with immunoSEQ multiplex PCR; TCRdb's copy has only in-frame clones and lacks some. Among about 220,000 clones listed, less than 85% were seen once. What was sequenced was peripheral blood. The receptors were sampled from a woman over 75 with acute or convalescent COVID-19.

This clone showed up just a few times. This sequence joins TRBV18 and TRBJ2-1; D is possibly TRBD2 (6 bases). CDR3 size: 16 residues. CDR1 is KGHSH and CDR2 is LQKENI in the germline V gene. V gave up 5 bases and J gave up 8 bases, with 22 bases separating them. CDR3 nucleotides: TGTGCCAGCTCATCACGTGGAGCTAGCGATCTCGATGAGCAGTTCTTC. Its protein product is CASSSRGASDLDEQFF.

The chain joins TRBV28 to TRBJ2-7; TRBD1 agrees at 8 bases. Trimming at V came to 6 bases and at J to 3 bases, leaving 4 bases not matched to a gene. Germline CDR1 and CDR2: MDHEN and SYDVKM. The CDR3 loop spans 13 amino acids. CDR3 bases: TGTGCCAGCAGGTCAGGACAGGGCTACGAGCAGTACTTC. Protein: CASRSGQGYEQYF. Supplemented by reference TRBV28 and TRBJ2-7, the full variable domain reads DVKVTQSSRYLVKRTGEKVFLECVQDMDHENMFWYRQDPGLGLRLIYFSYDVKMKEKGDIPEGYSVSREKKERFSLILESASTNQTSMYLCASRSGQGYEQYFGPGTRLTVT.

The rearrangement uses TRBV2 and TRBJ1-5; tentatively, D is TRBD1 (5 bases). Germline V lookup: CDR1 SNHLY, CDR2 FYNNEI. V was trimmed by 6 bases and J by 4 bases, leaving 16 bases between them. This CDR3 spans 15 amino acids. In nucleotides, the CDR3 is TGTGCCAGCAGCCTGCAGGGTCGAGGAAATCAGCCCCAGCATTTT. As protein: CASSLQGRGNQPQHF.

The rearrangement uses TRBV10-3 and TRBJ2-1; TRBD2 matches at 8 bases. This CDR3 region has 12 residues. CDR1 is ENHRY, CDR2 SYGVKD, per germline. Written as DNA, the CDR3 is TGTGGAGCCGGGGGGGGTGACAATGAGCAGTTCTTC. Protein sequence: CGAGGGDNEQFF.

Turning to this clone: Other DNA sequences in the same sample also yield this CDR3. The V and J genes are TRBV5-1 and TRBJ1-3; D ambiguous. Germline assignment: CDR1 SGHRS and CDR2 YFSETQ. CDR3 size: 13 residues. With 0 bases removed from V and 4 bases from J, the gap between germline ends came to 5 bases. CDR3 region: CASSLDSGNTIYF. The CDR3 DNA reads TGCGCCAGCAGCTTGGATTCGGGAAACACCATATATTTT.

The chain employs TRBV5-1 and TRBJ2-7; 11 nucleotides align to TRBD2. This CDR3 spans 16 amino acids. V was pared by 4 bases and J by 1 base, with 7 bases of the junction left unmatched. Per germline, CDR1 SGHRS and CDR2 YFSETQ. CDR3 amino acids: CASSGYTSGGSYEQYF. The CDR3 DNA reads as TGCGCCAGCAGCGGGTATACTAGCGGGGGATCCTACGAGCAGTACTTC.

CDR3 amino acids: CASTTTGINSPLHF. The CDR3 coding sequence is TGTGCCAGCACTACGACCGGGATTAATTCACCCCTCCACTTT. The V gene is TRBV6-5, the J gene TRBJ1-6; D is unresolved. V lost 7 bases and J 6 bases, leaving 13 bases between the germline ends. Germline CDR1 reads MNHEY; CDR2 reads SVGAGI. The CDR3 extends over 14 amino acids.

V and J are TRBV19 and TRBJ1-1, with a tentative D call TRBD1 (5 bases). The CDR3 has 14 amino acids. The germline V gene has CDR1 LNHDA and CDR2 SQIVND (reference sequence). Trimming left V 2 bases short and J 5 bases short, with 12 bases between. The chain's CDR3 is CASSISGVGTEAFF. CDR3 sequence (DNA): TGTGCCAGTAGTATATCGGGGGTAGGAACTGAAGCTTTCTTT. Full variable domain (rest looked up from reference TRBV19 and TRBJ1-1): DGGITQSPKYLFRKEGQNVTLSCEQNLNHDAMYWYRQDPGQGLRLIYYSQIVNDFQKGDIAEGYSVSREKKESFPLTVTSAQKNPTAFYLCASSISGVGTEAFFGQGTRLTVV.

V is TRBV11-1 and J is TRBJ1-2; D gene ambiguous. Per the germline V gene, CDR1 is SGHAT and CDR2 is FQDESV (reference sequence). The CDR3 totals 13 residues. V was pared by 1 base and J by 4 bases, with 7 bases between. The CDR3 spells CASSLDRPYGYTF. The CDR3 DNA is TGTGCCAGCAGCTTAGACAGACCCTATGGCTACACCTTC. The full variable domain, completed using reference TRBV11-1 and TRBJ1-2, is EAEVAQSPRYKITEKSQAVAFWCDPISGHATLYWYRQILGQGPELLVQFQDESVVDDSQLPKDRFSAERLKGVDSTLKIQPAELGDSAMYLCASSLDRPYGYTFGSGTRLTVV.

As for this clone: Other DNA sequences in this specimen translate into the identical CDR3. The rearrangement joins TRBV18 to TRBJ2-2; 8 nucleotides line up with TRBD1. The CDR3 runs to 15 residues. Trimming cost V 5 bases and J 1 base; bases outside gene matches: 3. Germline V gives CDR1 KGHSH, CDR2 LQKENI. CDR3 amino acids: CASSTGQGNTGELFF. CDR3 coding DNA: TGTGCCAGCTCAACTGGACAGGGGAACACCGGGGAGCTGTTTTTT.